These T cell receptor beta chains were read from a single sample in a study of cytomegalovirus exposure and HLA in healthy donors. TCRdb's copy holds only in-frame clones and misses some; the assay was immunoSEQ multiplex PCR. The table for this sample gives about 88,000 clones. The sample was PBMCs. These TCRs come from a girl aged 5 to 17 in good health and CMV-seropositive. The conserved cysteine and the conserved F or W are not part of the CDR3 here.

CDR3 protein | J gene | V gene
SVGEMQETQY | TRBJ2-5 | TRBV29-1
ASSIVAEGTQY | TRBJ2-5 | TRBV19
ASRGGGRSYNEQF | TRBJ2-1 | TRBV18
ASSYSVAGQDNEQF | TRBJ2-1 | TRBV6-5
ASSLHSSGKNIQY | TRBJ2-4 | TRBV28
ASRTIGSGYT | TRBJ1-2 | TRBV5-6
ASSQVAAGGQYEQY | TRBJ2-7 | TRBV4-1
ASSTFSSGGGVGTQY | TRBJ2-5 | TRBV11-3
ASSPGTGGKNIQY | TRBJ2-4 | TRBV7-2
ASSQGALTDTQY | TRBJ2-3 | TRBV4-2
ASSGTSGGETQY | TRBJ2-5 | TRBV28
ASSRLAGDGELF | TRBJ2-2 | TRBV7-9
SANPGGLTEAF | TRBJ1-1 | TRBV29-1
ASSLKRGVDNEQF | TRBJ2-1 | TRBV6-9
ASSFSGADTQY | TRBJ2-3 | TRBV5-4
ASSLGDSPLH | TRBJ1-6 | TRBV7-9
ASSLQGRGNQPQH | TRBJ1-5 | TRBV28
ASSPDRAQGNQPQH | TRBJ1-5 | TRBV28
ASSPGTSGGTPSYNEQF | TRBJ2-1 | TRBV11-2
ASIDNRAVWDGYT | TRBJ1-2 | TRBV2
SVALRLTYGYT | TRBJ1-2 | TRBV29-1
ASRPPGQGSPLH | TRBJ1-6 | TRBV5-1
ASSGKRTSGGPTDTQY | TRBJ2-3 | TRBV7-2
ASSLRPSGTGTSQY | TRBJ2-7 | TRBV5-1
ASSGERGKNTEAF | TRBJ1-1 | TRBV10-1
ASIGLAASTDTQY | TRBJ2-3 | TRBV6-1
SVVSAYEQY | TRBJ2-7 | TRBV29-1
ASGLGYNEQF | TRBJ2-1 | TRBV7-2
ASSFAPDTEAF | TRBJ1-1 | TRBV5-1
ASSPSTDTQY | TRBJ2-3 | TRBV5-1
ASSLGWALRQGANVLT | TRBJ2-6 | TRBV5-1
ASSYQGTTYEQY | TRBJ2-7 | TRBV6-6
ASSLDRGLLTEAF | TRBJ1-1 | TRBV5-1
ASQKTGMNTEAF | TRBJ1-1 | TRBV2
ASSRSPGGGNQPQH | TRBJ1-5 | TRBV2
ASSPTEKFLSNTEAF | TRBJ1-1 | TRBV18
ASSPTVRDEQF | TRBJ2-1 | TRBV5-1
ASREQTGGGYT | TRBJ1-2 | TRBV2
ASSVTGAQETQY | TRBJ2-5 | TRBV28
ASSLDSGFTDTQY | TRBJ2-3 | TRBV5-4
ASSATGTGRETQY | TRBJ2-5 | TRBV5-6
ASSRQNLEAGGPDTQY | TRBJ2-3 | TRBV4-2
ASSSGQRNTGELF | TRBJ2-2 | TRBV7-2
ASRARYYEQY | TRBJ2-7 | TRBV6-1
SVEVLDSVRLAF | TRBJ1-1 | TRBV29-1
ASSFGGATGYT | TRBJ1-2 | TRBV11-2